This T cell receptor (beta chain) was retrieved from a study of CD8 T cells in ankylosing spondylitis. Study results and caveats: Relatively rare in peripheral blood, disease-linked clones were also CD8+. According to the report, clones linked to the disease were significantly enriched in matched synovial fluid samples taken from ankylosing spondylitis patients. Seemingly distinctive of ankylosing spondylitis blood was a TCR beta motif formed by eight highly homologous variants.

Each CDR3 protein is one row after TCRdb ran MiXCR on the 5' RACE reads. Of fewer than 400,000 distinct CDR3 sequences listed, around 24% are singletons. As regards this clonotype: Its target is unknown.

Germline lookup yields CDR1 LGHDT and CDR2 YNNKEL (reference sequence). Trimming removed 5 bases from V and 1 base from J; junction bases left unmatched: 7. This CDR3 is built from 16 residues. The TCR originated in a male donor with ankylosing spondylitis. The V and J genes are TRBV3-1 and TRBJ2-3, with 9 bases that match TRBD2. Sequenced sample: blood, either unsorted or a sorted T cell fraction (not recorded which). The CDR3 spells CASSGTRTSGTDTQYF. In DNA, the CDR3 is TGTGCCAGCAGCGGGACCCGGACTAGCGGCACAGATACGCAGTATTTT.